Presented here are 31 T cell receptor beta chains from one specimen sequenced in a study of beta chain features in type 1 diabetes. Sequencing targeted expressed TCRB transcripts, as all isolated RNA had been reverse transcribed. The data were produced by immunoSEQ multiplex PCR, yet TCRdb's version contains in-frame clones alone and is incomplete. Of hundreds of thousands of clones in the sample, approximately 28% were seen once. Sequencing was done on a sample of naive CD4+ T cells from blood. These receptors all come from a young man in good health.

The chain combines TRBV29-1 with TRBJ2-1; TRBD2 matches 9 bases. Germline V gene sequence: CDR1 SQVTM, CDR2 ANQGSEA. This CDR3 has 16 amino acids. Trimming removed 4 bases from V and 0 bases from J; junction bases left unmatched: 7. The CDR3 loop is CSVGTSGSTSYNEQFF. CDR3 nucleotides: TGCAGCGTTGGAACTAGCGGGTCCACCTCCTACAATGAGCAGTTCTTC.

The CDR3: CASREGAGTEAFF. As DNA, the CDR3 is TGTGCCAGCAGGGAGGGGGCAGGAACTGAAGCTTTCTTT. V usage is TRBV7-6 and J usage is TRBJ1-1; TRBD1 agrees at 7 bases. Trimming removed 6 bases from V and 5 bases from J; junction bases left unmatched: 6. CDR1 is SGHVS, CDR2 FNYEAQ, per germline. CDR3 length: 13 residues. Full variable domain (rest looked up from reference TRBV7-6 and TRBJ1-1): GAGVSQSPRYKVTKRGQDVALRCDPISGHVSLYWYRQALGQGPEFLTYFNYEAQQDKSGLPNDRFSAERPEGSISTLTIQRTEQRDSAMYRCASREGAGTEAFFGQGTRLTVV.

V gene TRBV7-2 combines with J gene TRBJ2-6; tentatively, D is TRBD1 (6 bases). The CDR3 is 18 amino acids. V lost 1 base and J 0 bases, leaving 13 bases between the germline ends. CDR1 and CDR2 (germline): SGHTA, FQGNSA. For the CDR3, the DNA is TGTGCCAGCAGCTTAGTGGGACACTCAAACTCTGGGGCCAACGTCCTGACTTTC. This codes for CASSLVGHSNSGANVLTF.

CDR3 sequence: CAWKDQGRGEKLFF. CDR3 bases: TGTGCCTGGAAGGATCAGGGAAGGGGAGAAAAACTGTTTTTT. The chain joins TRBV30 to TRBJ1-4; D possibly corresponds to TRBD1 (5 bases). The V end lost 4 bases, the J end lost 8 bases, and 17 bases lay between the germline ends. CDR1 is GTSNPN and CDR2 is SVGIG in the germline V gene (reference sequence). This CDR3 has 14 amino acids.

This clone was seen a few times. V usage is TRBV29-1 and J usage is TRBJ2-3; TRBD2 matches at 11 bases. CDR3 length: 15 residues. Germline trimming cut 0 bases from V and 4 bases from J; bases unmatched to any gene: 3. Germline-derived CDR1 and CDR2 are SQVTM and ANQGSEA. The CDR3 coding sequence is TGCAGCGTTGAAGATCTAGCGGGAGGAGCAGATACGCAGTATTTT. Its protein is CSVEDLAGGADTQYF.

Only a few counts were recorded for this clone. The DNA of the CDR3 is TGTGCCAGCAGCTTATCTGCGAATCCCGGAGGGACCCAGTACTTC. It translates to CASSLSANPGGTQYF. This chain links TRBV7-3 with TRBJ2-5, with D possibly being TRBD2 (5 bases). V dropped 2 bases and J dropped 7 bases, with 17 bases sitting between them. Per the germline V gene, CDR1 is SGHTA and CDR2 is FQGTGA. This CDR3 comprises 15 residues.

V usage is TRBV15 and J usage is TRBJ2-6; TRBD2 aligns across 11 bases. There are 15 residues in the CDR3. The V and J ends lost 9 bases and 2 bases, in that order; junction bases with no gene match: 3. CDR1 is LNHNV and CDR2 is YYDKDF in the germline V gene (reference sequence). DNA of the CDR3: TGTGCCACACTAGCGGGAGCGACTGGGGCCAACGTCCTGACTTTC. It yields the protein CATLAGATGANVLTF.

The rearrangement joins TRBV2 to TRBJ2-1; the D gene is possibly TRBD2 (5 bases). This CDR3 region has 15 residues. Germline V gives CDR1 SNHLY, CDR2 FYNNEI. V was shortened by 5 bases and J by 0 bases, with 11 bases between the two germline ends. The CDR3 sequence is CASSPHTSSYNEQFF. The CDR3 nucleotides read TGTGCCAGCAGTCCCCACACTAGCTCCTACAATGAGCAGTTCTTC.

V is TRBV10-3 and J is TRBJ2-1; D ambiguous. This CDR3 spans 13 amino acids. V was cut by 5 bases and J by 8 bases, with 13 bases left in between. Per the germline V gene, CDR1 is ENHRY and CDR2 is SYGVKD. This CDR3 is CAISLTGEYEQFF. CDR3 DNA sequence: TGTGCCATCAGTTTGACCGGCGAGTATGAGCAGTTCTTC.

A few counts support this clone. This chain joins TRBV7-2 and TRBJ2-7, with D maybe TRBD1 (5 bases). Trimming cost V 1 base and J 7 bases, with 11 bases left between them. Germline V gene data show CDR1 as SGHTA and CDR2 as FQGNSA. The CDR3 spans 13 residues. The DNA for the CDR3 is TGTGCCAGCAGCTTAGAATCCCAGGGAGAGCAGTACTTC. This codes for CASSLESQGEQYF.

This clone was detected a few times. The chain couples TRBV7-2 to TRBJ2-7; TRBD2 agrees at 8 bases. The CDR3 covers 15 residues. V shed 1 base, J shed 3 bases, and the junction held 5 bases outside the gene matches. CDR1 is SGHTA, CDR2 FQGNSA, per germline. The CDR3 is CASSLGGLAGYEQYF. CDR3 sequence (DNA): TGTGCCAGCAGCTTAGGCGGGCTAGCGGGCTACGAGCAGTACTTC.

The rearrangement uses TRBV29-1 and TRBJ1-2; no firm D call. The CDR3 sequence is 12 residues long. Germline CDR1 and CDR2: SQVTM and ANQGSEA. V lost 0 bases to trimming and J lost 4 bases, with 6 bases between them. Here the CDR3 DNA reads TGCAGCGTTGAAGATCCGCCCTATGGCTACACCTTC. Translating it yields CSVEDPPYGYTF.

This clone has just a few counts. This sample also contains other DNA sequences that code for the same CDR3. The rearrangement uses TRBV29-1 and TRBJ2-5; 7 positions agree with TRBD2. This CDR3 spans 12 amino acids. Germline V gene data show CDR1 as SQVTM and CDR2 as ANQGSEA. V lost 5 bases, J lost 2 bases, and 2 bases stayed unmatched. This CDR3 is CSVSSGQETQYF. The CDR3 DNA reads TGCAGCGTTTCTAGCGGACAAGAGACCCAGTACTTC.

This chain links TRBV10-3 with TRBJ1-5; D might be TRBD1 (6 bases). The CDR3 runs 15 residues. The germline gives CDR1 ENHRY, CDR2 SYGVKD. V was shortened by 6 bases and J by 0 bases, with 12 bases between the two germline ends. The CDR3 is CAIRPDRNSNQPQHF. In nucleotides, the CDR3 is TGTGCCATCAGACCCGACAGGAATAGCAATCAGCCCCAGCATTTT.

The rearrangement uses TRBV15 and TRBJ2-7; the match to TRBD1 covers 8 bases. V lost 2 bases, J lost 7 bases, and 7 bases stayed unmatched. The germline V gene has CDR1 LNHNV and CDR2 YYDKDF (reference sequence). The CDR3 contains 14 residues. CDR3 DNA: TGTGCCACCAGCAGAACAAGACAGGGGCGGGAGCAGTACTTC. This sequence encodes CATSRTRQGREQYF. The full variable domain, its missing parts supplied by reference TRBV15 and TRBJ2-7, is DAMVIQNPRYQVTQFGKPVTLSCSQTLNHNVMYWYQQKSSQAPKLLFHYYDKDFNNEADTPDNFQSRRPNTSFCFLDIRSPGLGDTAMYLCATSRTRQGREQYFGPGTRLTVT.

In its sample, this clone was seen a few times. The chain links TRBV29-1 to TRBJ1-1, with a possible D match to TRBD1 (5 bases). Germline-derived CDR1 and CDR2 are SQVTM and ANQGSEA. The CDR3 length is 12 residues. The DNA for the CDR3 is TGCACCGGGGGGGAAACAAACACTGAAGCTTTCTTT. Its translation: CTGGETNTEAFF.

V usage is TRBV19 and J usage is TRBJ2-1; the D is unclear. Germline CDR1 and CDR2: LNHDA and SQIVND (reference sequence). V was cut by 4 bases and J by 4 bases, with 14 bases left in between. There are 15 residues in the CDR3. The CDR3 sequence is CASSRGERDYNEQFF. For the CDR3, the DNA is TGTGCCAGTAGTAGGGGTGAGCGCGATTACAATGAGCAGTTCTTC.

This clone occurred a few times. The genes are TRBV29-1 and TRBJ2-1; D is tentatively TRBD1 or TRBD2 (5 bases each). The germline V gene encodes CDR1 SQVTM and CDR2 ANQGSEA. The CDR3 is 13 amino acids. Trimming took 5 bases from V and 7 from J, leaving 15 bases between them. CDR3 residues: CSVKTEGLNEQFF. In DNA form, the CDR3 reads TGCAGCGTTAAGACAGAGGGCTTGAATGAGCAGTTCTTC.

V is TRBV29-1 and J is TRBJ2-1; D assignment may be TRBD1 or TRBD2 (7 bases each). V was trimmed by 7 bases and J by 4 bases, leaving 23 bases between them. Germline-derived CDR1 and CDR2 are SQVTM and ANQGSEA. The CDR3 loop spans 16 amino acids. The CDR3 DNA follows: TGCAGCGCGACCAGACAGGGAGGGGTAGGGTACAATGAGCAGTTCTTC. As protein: CSATRQGGVGYNEQFF.

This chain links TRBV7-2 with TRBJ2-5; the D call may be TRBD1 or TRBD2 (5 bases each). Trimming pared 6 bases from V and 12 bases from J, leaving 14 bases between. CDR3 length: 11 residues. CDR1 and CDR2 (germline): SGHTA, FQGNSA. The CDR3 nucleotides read TGTGCCAGCAGACGTGGGACGGAGAAGTACTTC. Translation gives CASRRGTEKYF.

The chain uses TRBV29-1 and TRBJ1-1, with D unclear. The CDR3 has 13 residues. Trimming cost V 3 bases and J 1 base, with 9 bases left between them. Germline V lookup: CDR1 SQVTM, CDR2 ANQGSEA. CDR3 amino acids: CSVEDWGNTEAFF. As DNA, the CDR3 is TGCAGCGTTGAGGACTGGGGGAACACTGAAGCTTTCTTT.

CDR3 sequence reads: CASSKTGRETQYF. CDR3 bases: TGTGCCAGCAGTAAGACAGGGCGGGAGACCCAGTACTTC. The V and J genes are TRBV27 and TRBJ2-5; 7 bases map to TRBD1. Per the germline V gene, CDR1 is MNHEY and CDR2 is SMNVEV (reference sequence). The length of the CDR3 is 13 residues. With 5 bases clipped from V and 5 bases from J, the junction kept 5 bases outside the gene matches.

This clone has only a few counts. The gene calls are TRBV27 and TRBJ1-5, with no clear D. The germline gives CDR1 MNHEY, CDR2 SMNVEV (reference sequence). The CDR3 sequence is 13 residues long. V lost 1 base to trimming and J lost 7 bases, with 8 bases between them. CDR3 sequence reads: CASSLLPDQPQHF. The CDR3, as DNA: TGTGCCAGCAGTTTATTACCGGACCAGCCCCAGCATTTT.

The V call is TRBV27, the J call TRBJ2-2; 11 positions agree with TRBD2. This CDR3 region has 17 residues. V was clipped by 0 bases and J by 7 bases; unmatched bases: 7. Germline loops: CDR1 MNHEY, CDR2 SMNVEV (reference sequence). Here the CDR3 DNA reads TGTGCCAGCAGTTTATCGAAGGGACTAGCGGTTAGCGGGGAGCTGTTTTTT. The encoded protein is CASSLSKGLAVSGELFF.

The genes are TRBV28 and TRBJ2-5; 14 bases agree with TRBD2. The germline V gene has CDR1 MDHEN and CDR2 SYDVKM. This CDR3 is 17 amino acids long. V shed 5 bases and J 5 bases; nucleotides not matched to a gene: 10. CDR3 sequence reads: CASSQTSGRAVRETQYF. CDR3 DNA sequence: TGTGCCAGCAGTCAGACTAGCGGGAGGGCCGTTAGGGAGACCCAGTACTTC.

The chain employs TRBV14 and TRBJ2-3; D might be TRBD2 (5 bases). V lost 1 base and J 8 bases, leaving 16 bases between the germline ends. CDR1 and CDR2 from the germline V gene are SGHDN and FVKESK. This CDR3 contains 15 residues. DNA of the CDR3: TGTGCCAGCAGCCAAGGGCGGATACTAGGAGCTACGCAGTATTTT. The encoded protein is CASSQGRILGATQYF. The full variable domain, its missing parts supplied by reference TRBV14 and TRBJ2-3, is EAGVTQFPSHSVIEKGQTVTLRCDPISGHDNLYWYRRVMGKEIKFLLHFVKESKQDESGMPNNRFLAERTGGTYSTLKVQPAELEDSGVYFCASSQGRILGATQYFGPGTRLTVL.

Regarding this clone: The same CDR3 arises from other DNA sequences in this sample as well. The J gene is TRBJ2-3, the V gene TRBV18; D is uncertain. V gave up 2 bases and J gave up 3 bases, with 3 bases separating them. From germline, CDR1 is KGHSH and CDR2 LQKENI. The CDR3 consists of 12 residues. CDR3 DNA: TGTGCCAGCTCACCAAGGACAGATACGCAGTATTTT. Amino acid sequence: CASSPRTDTQYF. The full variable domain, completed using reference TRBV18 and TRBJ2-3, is NAGVMQNPRHLVRRRGQEARLRCSPMKGHSHVYWYRQLPEEGLKFMVYLQKENIIDESGMPKERFSAEFPKEGPSILRIQQVVRGDSAAYFCASSPRTDTQYFGPGTRLTVL.

The CDR3 coding sequence is TGTGCCAGCAGCTTCGGACAATTGAGGACCGGGGAGCTGTTTTTT. As protein: CASSFGQLRTGELFF. The genes are TRBV9 and TRBJ2-2; possible D gene TRBD1, 5 bases. V was trimmed by 4 bases and J by 5 bases, leaving 15 bases between them. The CDR3 is 15 residues long. Germline assignment: CDR1 SGDLS and CDR2 YYNGEE.

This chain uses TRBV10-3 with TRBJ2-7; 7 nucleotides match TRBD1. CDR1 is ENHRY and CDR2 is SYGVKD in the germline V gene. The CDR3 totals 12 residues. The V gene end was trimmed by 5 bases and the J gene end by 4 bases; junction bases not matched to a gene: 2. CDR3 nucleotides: TGTGCCATCAGTTGGGGACAGTACGAGCAGTACTTC. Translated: CAISWGQYEQYF.

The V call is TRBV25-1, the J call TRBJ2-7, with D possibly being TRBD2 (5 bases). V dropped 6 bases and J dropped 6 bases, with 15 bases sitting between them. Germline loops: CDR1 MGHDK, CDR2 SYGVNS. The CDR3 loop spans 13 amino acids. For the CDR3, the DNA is TGTGCCAGCAGCCCGGCGGGTTTCCCCGAGCAGTACTTC. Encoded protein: CASSPAGFPEQYF.

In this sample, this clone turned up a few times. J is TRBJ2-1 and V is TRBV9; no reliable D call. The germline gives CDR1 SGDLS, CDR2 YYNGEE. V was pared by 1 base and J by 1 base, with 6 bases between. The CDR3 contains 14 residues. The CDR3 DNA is TGTGCCAGCAGCGTAAGGTGGTCCTACAATGAGCAGTTCTTC. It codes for CASSVRWSYNEQFF.